Below, 5 T cell receptor beta chains from the same sample are listed, as sequenced in a study of long-term antiretroviral therapy in people with HIV. The assay, immunoSEQ v3.0, was run at survey level. Measured with immunoSEQ multiplex PCR; TCRdb has only the in-frame clones, and not every one. The sample records about 24,000 clones, approximately 88% being singletons. The input for sequencing was unsorted PBMCs, taken just over 4.2 years after starting antiretroviral therapy. These receptors were collected from a man aged 25-45 years with HIV.

CDR3 sequence (DNA): TGTGCCAGCAGCTTCGGCGGGGGGGCCGGAAACACAGATACGCAGTATTTT. This gives the protein CASSFGGGAGNTDTQYF. The chain combines TRBV5-6 with TRBJ2-3, with 9 bases fitting TRBD2. The V and J ends lost 2 bases and 2 bases, in that order; junction bases with no gene match: 9. The CDR3 totals 17 residues. Germline CDR1 reads SGHDT; CDR2 reads YYEEEE.

This sequence joins TRBV28 and TRBJ2-3; D gene ambiguous. The CDR3 length is 15 residues. Looked up from germline, CDR1 is MDHEN and CDR2 is SYDVKM. Trimming stripped 3 bases from V and 0 bases from J, with 10 bases between. CDR3 residues: CASSFLVPSTDTQYF. CDR3 bases: TGTGCCAGCAGTTTCCTAGTCCCTAGCACAGATACGCAGTATTTT.

The chain employs TRBV5-6 and TRBJ2-4, with 9 positions matching TRBD1. V gave up 2 bases and J gave up 0 bases; unmatched junction bases: 3. This CDR3 has 16 amino acids. The V gene's germline CDR1 is SGHDT and CDR2 YYEEEE. The CDR3 nucleotides read TGTGCCAGCAGCTTTGGGACAGGGTTAGCCAAAAACATTCAGTACTTC. Protein product: CASSFGTGLAKNIQYF.

This chain connects TRBV30 to TRBJ2-3, with a tentative D call TRBD2 (6 bases). The CDR3 runs 13 residues. Germline CDR1 reads GTSNPN; CDR2 reads SVGIG (reference sequence). V gave up 3 bases and J gave up 4 bases, with 11 bases separating them. The CDR3 loop is CAWSLGGADTQYF. In DNA form, the CDR3 reads TGTGCCTGGAGCCTCGGGGGAGCAGATACGCAGTATTTT.

The genes are TRBV7-6 and TRBJ1-5; 8 bases agree with TRBD1. The CDR3 covers 17 residues. Trimming took 1 base from V and 6 from J; bases not matched to a gene: 11. The germline V gene has CDR1 SGHVS and CDR2 FNYEAQ. The CDR3 region is CASSLVPVGQGGQPQHF. CDR3 sequence (DNA): TGTGCCAGCAGCTTAGTCCCCGTCGGACAGGGCGGTCAGCCCCAGCATTTT.